Presented here are 23 T cell receptor beta chains from one specimen sequenced in a study of response to subunit inactivated influenza vaccine. TCRdb processed the RT-PCR reads anew with MiXCR; each CDR3 protein has one entry. The sample records about 170,000 distinct CDR3 sequences, 9.5% to 15% being singletons. These data are also associated with another study on T cells expressing NK-cell markers. As that report states: The authors generated TCR beta cDNA through 5'RACE template switching with UMIs.

The sample was CD8+ T cells sorted from PBMCs, taken 12 days after vaccination. The origin of the receptors is a man aged 45 to 65 who received an inactivated influenza vaccine.

This clonotype was detected many times. The chain employs TRBV28 and TRBJ2-2, with no clear D. Germline-derived CDR1 and CDR2 are MDHEN and SYDVKM. The CDR3 covers 13 residues. V lost 10 bases to trimming and J lost 1 base, with 10 bases between them. The CDR3 coding sequence is TGTGCCACTCAGAAGGGGAACACCGGGGAGCTGTTTTTT. Translation gives CATQKGNTGELFF.

This clonotype was picked up a small number of times. The chain links TRBV4-3 to TRBJ2-7; 8 nucleotides agree with TRBD1. CDR1 is LGHNA, CDR2 YSLEER, per germline. J lost 3 bases, V lost 4 bases, and 5 bases had no gene match. The CDR3 is 14 residues long. CDR3 in DNA: TGCGCCAGCAGCCCATCAACAGGGGGCTACGAGCAGTACTTC. Protein product: CASSPSTGGYEQYF.

This clonotype occurred many times. The chain is built from TRBV7-6 and TRBJ2-1, with 14 bases aligning to TRBD2. CDR3 length: 16 residues. The trim removed 1 base at V and 10 bases at J, leaving 6 bases unmatched. Germline loops: CDR1 SGHVS, CDR2 FNYEAQ. The CDR3 DNA follows: TGTGCCAGCAGCTTAGTCGGGACTAGCGGGGGTCCGGAGCAGTTCTTC. It yields the protein CASSLVGTSGGPEQFF.

This clonotype was seen only a few times. This sequence joins TRBV10-2 and TRBJ2-3; TRBD1 is a possible D gene (7 bases). V lost 4 bases and J 1 base, leaving 15 bases between the germline ends. In germline, CDR1 is WSHSY, CDR2 SAAADI. The CDR3 extends over 16 amino acids. The CDR3 bases are TGCGCCAGCAGTGCGGCCGACAGGGAGGGCACAGATACGCAGTATTTT. Protein sequence: CASSAADREGTDTQYF.

This clonotype was seen more than once but under ten times. The genes are TRBV4-3 and TRBJ2-7, with 8 bases lining up with TRBD2. The germline V gene encodes CDR1 LGHNA and CDR2 YSLEER. V shed 0 bases and J 3 bases; nucleotides not matched to a gene: 7. There are 16 residues in the CDR3. The CDR3: CASSQDLSGGHYEQYF. The CDR3 DNA reads as TGCGCCAGCAGCCAAGATCTAAGCGGGGGCCACTACGAGCAGTACTTC.

The chain has TRBV11-2 and TRBJ2-2; perhaps TRBD2 as D (5 bases). CDR3 length: 13 amino acids. The germline V and J ends were trimmed by 1 base and 6 bases, with 6 bases remaining between them. The germline V gene has CDR1 SGHAT and CDR2 FQNNGV. The CDR3 protein is CASSLGTPGELFF. The CDR3 coding sequence is TGTGCCAGCAGCTTAGGGACTCCCGGGGAGCTGTTTTTT. The full variable domain, rest sourced from reference TRBV11-2 and TRBJ2-2, is EAGVAQSPRYKIIEKRQSVAFWCNPISGHATLYWYQQILGQGPKLLIQFQNNGVVDDSQLPKDRFSAERLKGVDSTLKIQPAKLEDSAVYLCASSLGTPGELFFGEGSRLTVL.

This chain links TRBV27 with TRBJ2-7; D gene uncertain. The CDR3 runs to 14 residues. The V and J ends lost 7 bases and 0 bases respectively, with 13 bases between them. The germline gives CDR1 MNHEY, CDR2 SMNVEV (reference sequence). CDR3 nucleotides: TGTGCCAGCAAACACCAAGAGAGCTCCTACGAGCAGTACTTC. Translated, it gives CASKHQESSYEQYF.

Here the CDR3 DNA reads TGCAGTGCTGGAGGGGGGTCCACAGATACGCAGTATTTT. The encoded protein is CSAGGGSTDTQYF. J is TRBJ2-3 and V is TRBV20-1; D possibly matches TRBD1 or TRBD2 (6 bases each). Trimming pared 5 bases from V and 2 bases from J, leaving 11 bases between. Germline V gene lookup returns CDR1 DFQATT and CDR2 SNEGSKA (reference sequence). CDR3 size: 13 residues.

The chain employs TRBV6-5 and TRBJ1-1; D ambiguous. Germline CDR1 MNHEY, CDR2 SVGAGI. The V and J ends lost 0 bases and 3 bases respectively, with 14 bases between them. This CDR3 is 16 amino acids long. In DNA form, the CDR3 reads TGTGCCAGCAGTTACTCAATGGGATGGGAGTACACTGAAGCTTTCTTT. Residues: CASSYSMGWEYTEAFF.

The chain combines TRBV7-9 with TRBJ2-7; 9 nucleotides match TRBD1. CDR1 and CDR2 (germline): SEHNR, FQNEAQ (reference sequence). The CDR3 totals 12 residues. V lost 5 bases, J lost 7 bases, and 3 bases stayed unmatched. The CDR3 region is CASSIGTGEQYF. The CDR3 nucleotides read TGTGCCAGCAGCATCGGGACAGGGGAGCAGTACTTC.

The chain is built from TRBV29-1 and TRBJ2-3; D not certain. The CDR3 has 11 amino acids. The V gene lost 7 bases and the J gene lost 2 bases, with 7 bases spanning the gap. CDR1 and CDR2 from the germline V gene are SQVTM and ANQGSEA. In nucleotides, the CDR3 is TGCAGCGCTAGAGCCACAGATACGCAGTATTTT. Residues: CSARATDTQYF.

This clonotype occurred a few times. The CDR3 loop reads CASSRLAGGPNEQFF. The CDR3 DNA reads as TGTGCCAGCAGCCGACTAGCGGGGGGGCCCAATGAGCAGTTCTTC. This chain uses TRBV6-1 with TRBJ2-1; TRBD2 agrees at 14 bases. This CDR3 is 15 amino acids long. V lost 6 bases, J lost 6 bases, and 4 bases stayed unmatched. CDR1 and CDR2 from the germline V gene are MNHNS and SASEGT.

The CDR3 DNA reads TGCAGTGCTAATGGCCCCAGGGGCCAAAGCAATCAGCCCCAGCATTTT. Protein: CSANGPRGQSNQPQHF. The rearrangement joins TRBV20-1 to TRBJ1-5; maybe TRBD1 (6 bases). The CDR3 sequence is 16 residues long. Germline-derived CDR1 and CDR2 are DFQATT and SNEGSKA (reference sequence). Trimming left V 4 bases short and J 1 base short, with 17 bases between.

This clonotype was observed at least ten times. This rearrangement joins TRBV4-2 to TRBJ2-7; 9 bases map to TRBD2. CDR1 LGHNA and CDR2 YNFKEQ come from the germline V gene. Trimming cost V 3 bases and J 0 bases; bases outside gene matches: 15. The length of the CDR3 is 19 residues. As DNA, the CDR3 is TGTGCCAGCAGCCACCCTTCGGTGGGGCGGGAGGGAATCTCCTACGAGCAGTACTTC. The encoded protein is CASSHPSVGREGISYEQYF.

This clonotype was observed at least ten times. V usage is TRBV12-3 or TRBV12-4 and J usage is TRBJ1-5, with TRBD1 matching 7 bases. With V trimmed by 5 bases and J by 0 bases, 7 bases remained unmatched. The CDR3 length is 16 residues. This chain's CDR3 is CASSTTGPYSNQPQHF. CDR3 coding DNA: TGTGCCAGCAGTACGACAGGGCCATATAGCAATCAGCCCCAGCATTTT.

The count of this clonotype is one. The missing conserved phenylalanine or tryptophan at the end of this CDR3 makes a read error likely. V is TRBV7-9 and J is TRBJ2-1; 8 bases map to TRBD2. The CDR3 totals 15 residues. V dropped 0 bases and J dropped 4; count of bases not matched to a gene: 2. CDR1 SEHNR and CDR2 FQNEAQ come from the germline V gene (reference sequence). This CDR3 is CASSLASGIYNEQFS. The CDR3 region has the DNA TGTGCCAGCAGCTTAGCTAGCGGGATATACAATGAGCAGTTCTCC.

This clonotype was seen at least ten times. The J gene is TRBJ2-1, the V gene TRBV12-3 or TRBV12-4, with 8 bases identical to TRBD2. The CDR3 length is 16 residues. V trimming: 7 bases; J trimming: 6 bases; junction bases outside the gene matches: 14. The CDR3 spells CASTQTAGGQVNEQFF. DNA for the CDR3: TGTGCCAGCACCCAAACGGCGGGGGGCCAGGTCAATGAGCAGTTCTTC.

This clonotype was detected only a few times. The rearrangement uses TRBV7-9 and TRBJ1-2; a possible D gene is TRBD1 (6 bases). V was shortened by 0 bases and J by 5 bases, with 16 bases between the two germline ends. Germline values: CDR1 SEHNR, CDR2 FQNEAQ (reference sequence). The CDR3 loop spans 16 amino acids. CDR3 nucleotides: TGTGCCAGCAGCTTAGCAGGAACAGGGTCTATTTATGGCTACACCTTC. This sequence encodes CASSLAGTGSIYGYTF.

The chain joins TRBV9 to TRBJ2-2; D not certain. Trimming took off 3 bases at V and 4 bases at J, with 16 bases between the two ends. CDR3 length: 16 amino acids. Germline assignment: CDR1 SGDLS and CDR2 YYNGEE. CDR3 region: CASSDGGLGITGELFF. CDR3 in DNA: TGTGCCAGCAGCGACGGCGGTCTTGGAATCACCGGGGAGCTGTTTTTT.

This clonotype showed up many times. The chain carries TRBV9 and TRBJ1-2, with 9 bases fitting TRBD1. The junction had 4 bases not matched to a gene; V was cut back by 3 bases and J by 4 bases. Germline V gene sequence: CDR1 SGDLS, CDR2 YYNGEE. The CDR3 covers 14 residues. The DNA of the CDR3 is TGTGCCAGCAGCGCGACAGGGGGAGGCTATGGCTACACCTTC. As protein: CASSATGGGYGYTF.

The CDR3, as DNA: TGTGCCAGCAGGGGGGGTACGGGGTTCGAGACAGGGGTCTTCGCAGATACGCAGTATTTT. It specifies CASRGGTGFETGVFADTQYF. The rearrangement joins TRBV6-2 or TRBV6-3 to TRBJ2-3; 8 nucleotides align to TRBD1. The CDR3 length is 20 residues. Germline V gene data show CDR1 as MNHEY and CDR2 as SVGEGT. The ends lost 6 bases at V and 4 bases at J; junction bases unmatched: 24.

This clonotype was counted ten times or more. This chain connects TRBV7-6 to TRBJ2-7; 12 nucleotides line up with TRBD2. This CDR3 has 19 amino acids. Germline V CDR1 and CDR2: SGHVS, FNYEAQ. The V and J ends lost 2 bases and 2 bases, in that order; junction bases with no gene match: 13. CDR3 sequence: CASSLPSTSGSMGPYEQYF. The CDR3, as DNA: TGTGCCAGCAGCTTACCGTCGACTAGCGGGAGCATGGGGCCCTACGAGCAGTACTTC.

The genes are TRBV12-3 or TRBV12-4 and TRBJ1-2, with 7 positions matching TRBD1. V lost 2 bases and J lost 6; bases outside the gene matches: 12. This CDR3 is built from 16 residues. Here the CDR3 reads CASSLTGDERWDGYTF. The CDR3 region has the DNA TGTGCCAGCAGTTTAACAGGGGATGAGCGGTGGGATGGCTACACCTTC.